Each of the 9 T cell receptor beta chains below was sequenced from the same sample in a study of Graves' ophthalmopathy and Graves' hyperthyroidism. For repertoire sequencing, the TCR beta CDR3 regions were amplified from RNA transcripts. HTBI primers were employed in first-round RT-PCR, then a second-round multiplex PCR followed. TCRdb reprocessed the multiplex PCR reads with MiXCR, giving one entry per CDR3 protein. The table records more than 300,000 distinct CDR3 sequences, approximately 15% of them present only once. Sequenced: peripheral blood. The receptors were gathered from a woman between 18 and 29 years old with stable Graves' hyperthyroidism.

The chain combines TRBV6-4 with TRBJ1-2; D call uncertain. V lost 0 bases to trimming and J lost 8 bases, with 10 bases between them. Germline CDR1 MRHNA, CDR2 SNTAGT. The CDR3 runs 13 residues. CDR3 protein: CASSDSLGGGYTF. As DNA, the CDR3 is TGTGCCAGCAGTGACTCCTTAGGTGGCGGCTACACCTTC.

V gene TRBV12-3 or TRBV12-4 combines with J gene TRBJ2-7; D ambiguous. This CDR3 comprises 11 residues. V was clipped by 6 bases and J by 5 bases, with 8 bases between them. In DNA form, the CDR3 reads TGTGCCAGCAGGGTTTATGACGAGCAGTACTTC. Its protein product is CASRVYDEQYF.

This clonotype showed up many times. The chain carries TRBV7-6 and TRBJ2-7, with D perhaps being TRBD1 or TRBD2 (6 bases each). Germline lookup yields CDR1 SGHVS and CDR2 FNYEAQ. This CDR3 contains 16 residues. Trimming cost V 1 base and J 5 bases, with 18 bases left between them. The CDR3 spells CASSLEGGRSVDEQYF. CDR3 nucleotide sequence: TGTGCCAGCAGCTTAGAGGGGGGCAGGTCTGTAGACGAGCAGTACTTC.

This clonotype showed up many times. J is TRBJ1-2 and V is TRBV12-5; TRBD1 might be the D (5 bases). Per the germline V gene, CDR1 is LGHNT and CDR2 is FRNRAP. This CDR3 comprises 13 residues. V lost 4 bases and J 4 bases, leaving 10 bases between the germline ends. The CDR3 nucleotides are TGTGCTAGTGGTTACGGGGGGGGCTATGGCTACACCTTC. Its translation: CASGYGGGYGYTF. Drawing the rest from reference TRBV12-5 and TRBJ1-2, the complete variable domain is DARVTQTPRHKVTEMGQEVTMRCQPILGHNTVFWYRQTMMQGLELLAYFRNRAPLDDSGMPKDRFSAEMPDATLATLKIQPSEPRDSAVYFCASGYGGGYGYTFGSGTRLTVV.

In this sample, this clonotype turned up many times. V is TRBV19 and J is TRBJ2-2; TRBD1 agrees at 10 bases. The CDR3 is made up of 14 amino acids. Germline V gene sequence: CDR1 LNHDA, CDR2 SQIVND (reference sequence). Trimming took 11 bases from V and 0 from J; bases not matched to a gene: 3. The CDR3 DNA reads as TGTGCCGGGGGGACAGGGGCGAACACCGGGGAGCTGTTTTTT. Translated, it gives CAGGTGANTGELFF.

This clonotype was picked up many times. The V gene is TRBV18, the J gene TRBJ2-7; D may be TRBD2 (6 bases). V lost 1 base and J 1 base, leaving 14 bases between the germline ends. CDR1 and CDR2 (germline): KGHSH, LQKENI. The length of the CDR3 is 16 residues. The CDR3 coding sequence is TGTGCCAGCTCACCACTGCCTCTAGCGCCGTCCTACGAGCAGTACTTC. Residues: CASSPLPLAPSYEQYF.

This clonotype appeared many times. The chain has TRBV5-5 and TRBJ1-5; 8 nucleotides align to TRBD1. Looked up from germline, CDR1 is SGHKS and CDR2 is YYEKEE (reference sequence). The CDR3 contains 16 residues. After removal of 5 bases from V and 0 bases from J, the junction contained 7 bases not matched to a gene. The CDR3 coding sequence is TGTGCCAGCAGGGACAGGGTAGGTTATAGCAATCAGCCCCAGCATTTT. The encoded protein is CASRDRVGYSNQPQHF.

This clonotype was recorded at least ten times. This chain links TRBV27 with TRBJ2-7, with a tentative D call TRBD1 (6 bases). Germline values: CDR1 MNHEY, CDR2 SMNVEV (reference sequence). The CDR3 is 15 residues long. V was trimmed by 5 bases and J by 2 bases, leaving 16 bases between them. The CDR3 loop is CASSPKMDRAYEQYF. DNA for the CDR3: TGTGCCAGCAGTCCGAAAATGGACAGAGCCTACGAGCAGTACTTC.

This clonotype was picked up many times. CDR3 loop: CASSWDRIYTEAFF. CDR3 nucleotides: TGCGCCAGCAGCTGGGACAGAATATACACTGAAGCTTTCTTT. The rearrangement joins TRBV5-1 to TRBJ1-1; 7 bases fit TRBD1. The length of the CDR3 is 14 residues. Trimming at V came to 3 bases and at J to 3 bases, leaving 5 bases not matched to a gene. CDR1 and CDR2 (germline): SGHRS, YFSETQ. The full variable domain, its missing parts supplied by reference TRBV5-1 and TRBJ1-1, is KAGVTQTPRYLIKTRGQQVTLSCSPISGHRSVSWYQQTPGQGLQFLFEYFSETQRNKGNFPGRFSGRQFSNSRSEMNVSTLELGDSALYLCASSWDRIYTEAFFGQGTRLTVV.